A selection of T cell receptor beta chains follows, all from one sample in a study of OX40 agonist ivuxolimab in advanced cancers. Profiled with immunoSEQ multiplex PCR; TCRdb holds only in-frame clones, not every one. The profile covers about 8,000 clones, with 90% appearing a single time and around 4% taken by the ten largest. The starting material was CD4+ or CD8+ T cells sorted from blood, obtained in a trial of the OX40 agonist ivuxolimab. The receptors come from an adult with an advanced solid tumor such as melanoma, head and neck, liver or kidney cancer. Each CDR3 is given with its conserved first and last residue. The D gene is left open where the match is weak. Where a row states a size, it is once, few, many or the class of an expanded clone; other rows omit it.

DNA: TGTGCCTGGAGTGTACTTGGAGGGGAGGGCACCGGGGAGCTGTTTTTT; CDR3: CAWSVLGGEGTGELFF; J: TRBJ2-2; V: TRBV30; size: .; D: TRBD2
DNA: TGTGCCAGCAGCCAAAGCGGGGGTAACACCGGGGAGCTGTTTTTT; CDR3: CASSQSGGNTGELFF; J: TRBJ2-2; V: TRBV4-2; size: once; D: TRBD2
DNA: TGTGCCAGCAGTGAGGAGGGGAACACTGAAGCTTTCTTT; CDR3: CASSEEGNTEAFF; J: TRBJ1-1; V: TRBV2; size: .; D: .
DNA: TGTGCTAAGCAAGGGTCGACTAGCGGAGGGGGTTGGGAGACCCAGTACTTC; CDR3: CAKQGSTSGGGWETQYF; J: TRBJ2-5; V: TRBV7-7; size: .; D: TRBD2
DNA: TGTGCCACGTCCCTAGCGGGGGGCTACAATGAGCAGTTCTTC; CDR3: CATSLAGGYNEQFF; J: TRBJ2-1; V: TRBV7-9; size: .; D: TRBD2
DNA: TGTGCCAGCAGCTCCAGGGACAGGGGGAACACTGAAGCTTTCTTT; CDR3: CASSSRDRGNTEAFF; J: TRBJ1-1; V: TRBV13; size: .; D: TRBD1
DNA: TGTGCCAGCAGCCTACAGGGGGCATCAGCTACGCAGTATTTT; CDR3: CASSLQGASATQYF; J: TRBJ2-3; V: TRBV9; size: .; D: TRBD1
DNA: TGCGCCAGGGGTATTCCCGGGACTAAGGGCACAGATACGCAGTATTTT; CDR3: CARGIPGTKGTDTQYF; J: TRBJ2-3; V: TRBV4-3; size: .; D: TRBD2
DNA: TGCGCCAGCAGCATAGGACAGGGTGTCACCGGGGAGCTGTTTTTT; CDR3: CASSIGQGVTGELFF; J: TRBJ2-2; V: TRBV5-1; size: .; D: TRBD1
DNA: TGTGCCAGCAGCCCGGGACTGTCGGCCACAGATACGCAGTATTTT; CDR3: CASSPGLSATDTQYF; J: TRBJ2-3; V: TRBV9; size: .; D: .